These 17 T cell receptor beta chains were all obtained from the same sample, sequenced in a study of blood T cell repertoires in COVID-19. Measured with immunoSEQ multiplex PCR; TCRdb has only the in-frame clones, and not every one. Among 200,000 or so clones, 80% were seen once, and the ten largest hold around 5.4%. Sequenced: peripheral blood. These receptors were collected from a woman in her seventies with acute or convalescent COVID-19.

The CDR3 DNA reads as TGTGCCAGCAGAGCCGGGACAGGAACCTACACCTTC. Translated, it gives CASRAGTGTYTF. V and J are TRBV2 and TRBJ1-2, with TRBD1 matching over 8 bases. J gave up 10 bases and V 6 bases, and 7 bases lay outside the gene matches. This CDR3 contains 12 residues. Germline V gives CDR1 SNHLY, CDR2 FYNNEI.

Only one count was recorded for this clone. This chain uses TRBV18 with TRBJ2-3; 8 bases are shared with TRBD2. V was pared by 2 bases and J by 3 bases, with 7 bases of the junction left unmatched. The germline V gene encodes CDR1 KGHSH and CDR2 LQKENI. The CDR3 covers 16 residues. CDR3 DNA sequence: TGTGCCAGCTCACCAAGCCAGCGGGAGCGGACAGATACGCAGTATTTT. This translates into CASSPSQRERTDTQYF. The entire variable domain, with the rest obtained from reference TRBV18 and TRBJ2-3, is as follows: NAGVMQNPRHLVRRRGQEARLRCSPMKGHSHVYWYRQLPEEGLKFMVYLQKENIIDESGMPKERFSAEFPKEGPSILRIQQVVRGDSAAYFCASSPSQRERTDTQYFGPGTRLTVL.

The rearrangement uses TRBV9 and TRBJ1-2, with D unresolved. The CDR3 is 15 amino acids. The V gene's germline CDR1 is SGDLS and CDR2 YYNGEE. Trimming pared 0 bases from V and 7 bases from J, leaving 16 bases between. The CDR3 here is CASSVVQEVLGGYTF. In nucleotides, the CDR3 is TGTGCCAGCAGCGTAGTCCAGGAGGTCCTCGGTGGCTACACCTTC.

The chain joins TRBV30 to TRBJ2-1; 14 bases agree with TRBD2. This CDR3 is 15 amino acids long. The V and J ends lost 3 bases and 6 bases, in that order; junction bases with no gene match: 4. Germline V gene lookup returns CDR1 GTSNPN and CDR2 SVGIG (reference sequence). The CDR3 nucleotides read TGTGCCTGGAGGCTAGGACTAGCGGGAGGCAATGAGCAGTTCTTC. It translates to CAWRLGLAGGNEQFF.

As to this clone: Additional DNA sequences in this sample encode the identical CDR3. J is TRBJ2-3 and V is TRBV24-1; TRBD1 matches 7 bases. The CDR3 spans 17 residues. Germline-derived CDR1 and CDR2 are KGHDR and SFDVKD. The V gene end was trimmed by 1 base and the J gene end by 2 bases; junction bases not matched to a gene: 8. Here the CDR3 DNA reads TGTGCCACCAGTGATTTAGCGGCAGGGGGATACACAGATACGCAGTATTTT. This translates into CATSDLAAGGYTDTQYF.

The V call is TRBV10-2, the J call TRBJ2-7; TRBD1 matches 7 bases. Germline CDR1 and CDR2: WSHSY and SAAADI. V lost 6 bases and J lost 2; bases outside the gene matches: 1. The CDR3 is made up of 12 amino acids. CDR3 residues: CASRGTAYEQYF. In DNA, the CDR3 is TGCGCCAGCAGGGGGACAGCCTACGAGCAGTACTTC.

This CDR3 reads CASSLTGGVHEQFF. The CDR3 DNA reads TGTGCCAGCAGCTTGACGGGAGGGGTCCATGAGCAGTTCTTC. The chain links TRBV7-9 to TRBJ2-1, with 8 bases that match TRBD2. This CDR3 has 14 amino acids. Germline V gene sequence: CDR1 SEHNR, CDR2 FQNEAQ (reference sequence). V gave up 3 bases and J gave up 8 bases; unmatched junction bases: 6.

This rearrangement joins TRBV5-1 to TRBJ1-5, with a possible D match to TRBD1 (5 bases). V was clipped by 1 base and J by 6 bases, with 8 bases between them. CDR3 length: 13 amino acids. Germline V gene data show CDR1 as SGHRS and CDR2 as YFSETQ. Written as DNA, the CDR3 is TGCGCCAGCAGCTTGCTGGGGGGTCAGCCCCAGCATTTT. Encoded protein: CASSLLGGQPQHF.

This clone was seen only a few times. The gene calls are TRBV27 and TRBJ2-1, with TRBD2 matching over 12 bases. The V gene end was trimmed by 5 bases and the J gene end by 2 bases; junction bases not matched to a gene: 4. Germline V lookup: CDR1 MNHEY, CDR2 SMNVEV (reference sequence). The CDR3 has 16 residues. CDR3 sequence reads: CASSPRLAGAYNEQFF. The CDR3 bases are TGTGCCAGCAGTCCCCGACTAGCGGGAGCCTACAATGAGCAGTTCTTC.

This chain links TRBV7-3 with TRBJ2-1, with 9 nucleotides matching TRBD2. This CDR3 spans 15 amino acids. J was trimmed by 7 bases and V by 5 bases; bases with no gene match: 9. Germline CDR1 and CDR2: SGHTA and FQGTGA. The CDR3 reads CASSPLAGVQNEQFF. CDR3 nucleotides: TGTGCCAGCAGCCCATTAGCGGGAGTGCAGAATGAGCAGTTCTTC.

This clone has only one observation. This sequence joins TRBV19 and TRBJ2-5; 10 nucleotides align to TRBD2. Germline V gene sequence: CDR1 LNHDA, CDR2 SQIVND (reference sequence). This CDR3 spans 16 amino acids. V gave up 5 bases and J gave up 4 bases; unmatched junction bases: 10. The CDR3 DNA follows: TGTGCCAGTAGTCCCGAAGCGGGAGGGCCGGCAGAGACCCAGTACTTC. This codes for CASSPEAGGPAETQYF.

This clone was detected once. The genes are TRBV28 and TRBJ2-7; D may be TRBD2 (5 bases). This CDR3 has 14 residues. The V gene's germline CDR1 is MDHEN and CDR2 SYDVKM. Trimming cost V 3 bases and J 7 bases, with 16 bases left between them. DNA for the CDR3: TGTGCCAGCAGTTTCCCCGGGATTTTAGAGGAGCAGTACTTC. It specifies CASSFPGILEEQYF.

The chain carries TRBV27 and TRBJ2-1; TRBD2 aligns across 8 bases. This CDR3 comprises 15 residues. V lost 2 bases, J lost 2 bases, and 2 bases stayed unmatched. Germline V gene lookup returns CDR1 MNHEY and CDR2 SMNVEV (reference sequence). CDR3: CASSLEAGAYNEQFF. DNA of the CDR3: TGTGCCAGCAGTTTAGAAGCGGGAGCCTACAATGAGCAGTTCTTC.

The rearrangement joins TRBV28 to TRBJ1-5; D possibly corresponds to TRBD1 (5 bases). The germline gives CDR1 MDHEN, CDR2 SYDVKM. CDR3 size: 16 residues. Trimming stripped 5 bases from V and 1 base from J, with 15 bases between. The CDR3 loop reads CASSRDSQASNQPQHF. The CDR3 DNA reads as TGTGCCAGCAGTAGGGACTCCCAGGCCAGCAATCAGCCCCAGCATTTT.

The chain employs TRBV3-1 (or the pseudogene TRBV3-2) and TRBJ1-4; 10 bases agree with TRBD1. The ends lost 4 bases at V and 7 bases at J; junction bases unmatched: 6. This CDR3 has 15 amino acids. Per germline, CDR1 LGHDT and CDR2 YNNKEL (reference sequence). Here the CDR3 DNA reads TGTGCCAGCAGCCTTAGGGACAGGGGAGGTGAAAAACTGTTTTTT. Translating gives CASSLRDRGGEKLFF.

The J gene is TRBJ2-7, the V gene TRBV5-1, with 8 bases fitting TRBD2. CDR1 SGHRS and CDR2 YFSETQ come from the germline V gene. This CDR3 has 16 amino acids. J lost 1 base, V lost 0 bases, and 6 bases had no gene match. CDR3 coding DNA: TGCGCCAGCAGCTTGGCCTCGGTAGCGGGATCCTACGAGCAGTACTTC. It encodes CASSLASVAGSYEQYF.

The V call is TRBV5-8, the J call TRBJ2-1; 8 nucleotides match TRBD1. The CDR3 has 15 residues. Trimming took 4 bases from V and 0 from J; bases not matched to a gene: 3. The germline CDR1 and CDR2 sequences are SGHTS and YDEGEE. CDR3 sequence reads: CASSNGQGSYNEQFF. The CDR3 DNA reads TGTGCCAGCAGCAACGGACAGGGCTCCTACAATGAGCAGTTCTTC.